This is a list of T cell receptor beta chains from one sample in a study of cytomegalovirus exposure and HLA in healthy donors. Here immunoSEQ multiplex PCR was the method, and the copy in TCRdb shows in-frame clones only, minus some. Of 150,000 to 200,000 clones listed, 85% are singletons. Sequenced material: PBMCs. These receptors originate from a man aged 25-45 years in good health and CMV-seropositive. Each CDR3 is given with its conserved first and last residue. D genes are given only for firm matches. Rows may omit the clone size; those that give it use once, few, many or a size class.

v_call: TRBV30
clone_size: -
d_call: -
j_call: TRBJ1-1
cdr3_length: 14
cdr3_nt: TGTGCCTGGAGTACGGGGGGGAAAAACACTGAAGCTTTCTTT
cdr3_aa: CAWSTGGKNTEAFF

v_call: TRBV19
clone_size: -
d_call: TRBD1
j_call: TRBJ2-7
cdr3_length: 14
cdr3_nt: TGTGCCAGTAGTATAGGGACAGGGTCCTACGAGCAGTACTTC
cdr3_aa: CASSIGTGSYEQYF

v_call: TRBV10-3
clone_size: -
d_call: -
j_call: TRBJ1-5
cdr3_length: 14
cdr3_nt: TGTGCCATCAGTGCCCAGATAAGCAATCAGCCCCAGCATTTT
cdr3_aa: CAISAQISNQPQHF

v_call: TRBV7-9
clone_size: -
d_call: -
j_call: TRBJ2-3
cdr3_length: 12
cdr3_nt: TGTTCCAGCAGCCCTGGGGGGGATACGCAGTATTTT
cdr3_aa: CSSSPGGDTQYF

v_call: TRBV7-9
clone_size: -
d_call: -
j_call: TRBJ1-2
cdr3_length: 12
cdr3_nt: TGTTCCCACTCAGGGTTAGCCTATGGCTACACCTTC
cdr3_aa: CSHSGLAYGYTF

v_call: TRBV18
clone_size: -
d_call: -
j_call: TRBJ2-2
cdr3_length: 17
cdr3_nt: TGTGCCAGCTCCCCCTCGAGATTAAGAAACAACACCGGGGAGCTGTTTTTT
cdr3_aa: CASSPSRLRNNTGELFF

v_call: TRBV5-1
clone_size: -
d_call: -
j_call: TRBJ2-7
cdr3_length: 17
cdr3_nt: TGCGCCAGCAGCTTGGAGTCCGCTTGGCAGTTAACCTACGAGCAGTACTTC
cdr3_aa: CASSLESAWQLTYEQYF

v_call: TRBV7-6
clone_size: -
d_call: TRBD2
j_call: TRBJ2-5
cdr3_length: 18
cdr3_nt: TGTGCCAGCAGCTCGTTGGGTGGAGCGGGAGGGCCAGGAGAGACCCAGTACTTC
cdr3_aa: CASSSLGGAGGPGETQYF

v_call: TRBV11-3
clone_size: -
d_call: TRBD2
j_call: TRBJ2-2
cdr3_length: 18
cdr3_nt: TGTGCCAGCAGCTTAGGATGGGCTAGCGGGAGACTAACCGGGGAGCTGTTTTTT
cdr3_aa: CASSLGWASGRLTGELFF

v_call: TRBV7-2
clone_size: -
d_call: TRBD1
j_call: TRBJ1-3
cdr3_length: 16
cdr3_nt: TGTGCCAGCAGCTCCTACTCAGGGGGGCACGGAAACACCATATATTTT
cdr3_aa: CASSSYSGGHGNTIYF

v_call: TRBV5-1
clone_size: once
d_call: TRBD2
j_call: TRBJ2-2
cdr3_length: 18
cdr3_nt: TGCGCCAGCAGCTTGGACACTAGCGGGAACGGTGGCACCGGGGAGCTGTTTTTT
cdr3_aa: CASSLDTSGNGGTGELFF

v_call: TRBV7-2
clone_size: -
d_call: TRBD1
j_call: TRBJ1-1
cdr3_length: 14
cdr3_nt: TGTGCCAGCAGCTTATCGACAGGGGGCACTGAAGCTTTCTTT
cdr3_aa: CASSLSTGGTEAFF

v_call: TRBV5-1
clone_size: -
d_call: TRBD1
j_call: TRBJ2-5
cdr3_length: 14
cdr3_nt: TGCGCCAGCAGCGTGGACAGGGAGTCAGAGACCCAGTACTTC
cdr3_aa: CASSVDRESETQYF

v_call: TRBV7-8
clone_size: once
d_call: TRBD2
j_call: TRBJ2-3
cdr3_length: 14
cdr3_nt: TGTGCCAGCAGTCCCGGACTAGCCCCAGATACGCAGTATTTT
cdr3_aa: CASSPGLAPDTQYF

v_call: TRBV28
clone_size: -
d_call: -
j_call: TRBJ2-7
cdr3_length: 14
cdr3_nt: TGTGCCAGCAGTTTCTCGGGAGTAAGCCACGAGCAGTACTTC
cdr3_aa: CASSFSGVSHEQYF

v_call: TRBV29-1
clone_size: few
d_call: TRBD2
j_call: TRBJ2-5
cdr3_length: 13
cdr3_nt: TGCAGCGTTTTCGGGAGGGGTACAGAGACCCAGTACTTC
cdr3_aa: CSVFGRGTETQYF

v_call: TRBV11-3
clone_size: -
d_call: -
j_call: TRBJ1-3
cdr3_length: 15
cdr3_nt: TGTGCCAGCAGCCGTCAAGGGGTTTCTGGAAACACCATATATTTT
cdr3_aa: CASSRQGVSGNTIYF

v_call: TRBV29-1
clone_size: -
d_call: -
j_call: TRBJ1-1
cdr3_length: 15
cdr3_nt: TGCAGCGTTGAAGACGTCGGGAAGGGTCTCGCTGAAGCTTTCTTT
cdr3_aa: CSVEDVGKGLAEAFF

v_call: TRBV5-1
clone_size: -
d_call: -
j_call: TRBJ2-2
cdr3_length: 13
cdr3_nt: TGCGCCACTCGGGAGGGGGCCGTCGGGGAGCTGTTTTTT
cdr3_aa: CATREGAVGELFF

v_call: TRBV5-1
clone_size: few
d_call: -
j_call: TRBJ1-1
cdr3_length: 12
cdr3_nt: TGCGCCAGCAGCCAGTCGAACACTGAAGCTTTCTTT
cdr3_aa: CASSQSNTEAFF

v_call: TRBV18
clone_size: -
d_call: -
j_call: TRBJ2-7
cdr3_length: 15
cdr3_nt: TGTGCCAGCTCACCAGTATCTAGCCTTGCCTACGAGCAGTACTTC
cdr3_aa: CASSPVSSLAYEQYF

v_call: TRBV9
clone_size: -
d_call: TRBD1
j_call: TRBJ2-1
cdr3_length: 15
cdr3_nt: TGTGCCAGCAGCGTAGCTGGGACAGGGGTCAATGAGCAGTTCTTC
cdr3_aa: CASSVAGTGVNEQFF

v_call: TRBV27
clone_size: -
d_call: -
j_call: TRBJ1-2
cdr3_length: 13
cdr3_nt: TGTGCCAGCGGTCCAGGGACTAACTATGGCTACACCTTC
cdr3_aa: CASGPGTNYGYTF

v_call: TRBV5-1
clone_size: -
d_call: TRBD1
j_call: TRBJ1-2
cdr3_length: 14
cdr3_nt: TGCGCCAGCAGCTCCCTCCGGGACAGGGTTGGCTACACCTTC
cdr3_aa: CASSSLRDRVGYTF

v_call: TRBV14
clone_size: -
d_call: TRBD2
j_call: TRBJ2-7
cdr3_length: 19
cdr3_nt: TGTGCCAGCAGCCAAGATGACGGGACTAGCGCGATCTGGTCTGGTGAGCAGTACTTC
cdr3_aa: CASSQDDGTSAIWSGEQYF

v_call: TRBV25-1
clone_size: -
d_call: TRBD2
j_call: TRBJ2-1
cdr3_length: 16
cdr3_nt: TGTGCCAGCAGTGATCAGGCTAGCGGGAGATACAATGAGCAGTTCTTC
cdr3_aa: CASSDQASGRYNEQFF

v_call: TRBV6-5
clone_size: -
d_call: -
j_call: TRBJ1-2
cdr3_length: 13
cdr3_nt: TGTGCCAGCCAACCCGGGGCTAACTATGGCTACACCTTC
cdr3_aa: CASQPGANYGYTF

v_call: TRBV27
clone_size: -
d_call: TRBD2
j_call: TRBJ2-7
cdr3_length: 14
cdr3_nt: TGTGCCAGCAGTTTTAGCGGGAGTGGCAACGAGCAGTACTTC
cdr3_aa: CASSFSGSGNEQYF

v_call: TRBV5-4
clone_size: -
d_call: TRBD2
j_call: TRBJ2-3
cdr3_length: 18
cdr3_nt: TGTGCCAGCAGCTCGCCTAGCGGGAGCCAGGGGAGCACAGATACGCAGTATTTT
cdr3_aa: CASSSPSGSQGSTDTQYF

v_call: TRBV7-9
clone_size: -
d_call: TRBD2
j_call: TRBJ2-1
cdr3_length: 17
cdr3_nt: TGTGCCAGCAGCTCCGGGGGGGGGAGGGCGGAGTACAATGAGCAGTTCTTC
cdr3_aa: CASSSGGGRAEYNEQFF

v_call: TRBV4-2
clone_size: -
d_call: TRBD1
j_call: TRBJ2-6
cdr3_length: 17
cdr3_nt: TGTGCCAGCAGCCCGAAGGGACAGGGCCACGGGGCCAACGTCCTGACTTTC
cdr3_aa: CASSPKGQGHGANVLTF

v_call: TRBV1
clone_size: -
d_call: -
j_call: TRBJ2-1
cdr3_length: 18
cdr3_nt: TGCACCAGCAGCCAAGTCAGAATAGCCCGGGTATTGGACAATGAGCAGTTCTTC
cdr3_aa: CTSSQVRIARVLDNEQFF

v_call: TRBV13
clone_size: once
d_call: TRBD1
j_call: TRBJ2-1
cdr3_length: 16
cdr3_nt: TGTGCCAGCAGCTCCCCCAGGGGGATCTCCTACAATGAGCAGTTCTTC
cdr3_aa: CASSSPRGISYNEQFF

v_call: TRBV4-2
clone_size: -
d_call: -
j_call: TRBJ2-7
cdr3_length: 15
cdr3_nt: TGTGCCAGCAGCCAAGAACATGTTCTTTACTACGAGCAGTACTTC
cdr3_aa: CASSQEHVLYYEQYF

v_call: TRBV13
clone_size: -
d_call: -
j_call: TRBJ2-1
cdr3_length: 12
cdr3_nt: TGTGCCAGCAGCTCCGAGGAGGATGAGCAGTTCTTC
cdr3_aa: CASSSEEDEQFF

v_call: TRBV7-9
clone_size: -
d_call: -
j_call: TRBJ2-1
cdr3_length: 13
cdr3_nt: TGTGCCAGCAGCTTAGGGCCAAACAATGAGCAGTTCTTC
cdr3_aa: CASSLGPNNEQFF

v_call: TRBV4-3
clone_size: -
d_call: TRBD2
j_call: TRBJ2-1
cdr3_length: 17
cdr3_nt: TGCGCCAGCAGCCAAGATCGGGCGGGAGGCTCCTACAATGAGCAGTTCTTC
cdr3_aa: CASSQDRAGGSYNEQFF

v_call: TRBV4-2
clone_size: -
d_call: -
j_call: TRBJ2-7
cdr3_length: 11
cdr3_nt: TGTGCCAGCAGCCAGGCTTACGAGCAGTACTTC
cdr3_aa: CASSQAYEQYF

v_call: TRBV4-2
clone_size: -
d_call: -
j_call: TRBJ2-3
cdr3_length: 12
cdr3_nt: TGTGCATCCGGGACTAGCACAGATACGCAGTATTTT
cdr3_aa: CASGTSTDTQYF

v_call: TRBV7-9
clone_size: -
d_call: -
j_call: TRBJ2-1
cdr3_length: 13
cdr3_nt: TGTGCCAGCAGCCGGCTGGAACCAGGTGAGCAGTTCTTC
cdr3_aa: CASSRLEPGEQFF

v_call: TRBV2
clone_size: -
d_call: -
j_call: TRBJ1-1
cdr3_length: 14
cdr3_nt: TGTGCCAGCAGTTGGACAGCTCGAGGGGCTGAAGCTTTCTTT
cdr3_aa: CASSWTARGAEAFF